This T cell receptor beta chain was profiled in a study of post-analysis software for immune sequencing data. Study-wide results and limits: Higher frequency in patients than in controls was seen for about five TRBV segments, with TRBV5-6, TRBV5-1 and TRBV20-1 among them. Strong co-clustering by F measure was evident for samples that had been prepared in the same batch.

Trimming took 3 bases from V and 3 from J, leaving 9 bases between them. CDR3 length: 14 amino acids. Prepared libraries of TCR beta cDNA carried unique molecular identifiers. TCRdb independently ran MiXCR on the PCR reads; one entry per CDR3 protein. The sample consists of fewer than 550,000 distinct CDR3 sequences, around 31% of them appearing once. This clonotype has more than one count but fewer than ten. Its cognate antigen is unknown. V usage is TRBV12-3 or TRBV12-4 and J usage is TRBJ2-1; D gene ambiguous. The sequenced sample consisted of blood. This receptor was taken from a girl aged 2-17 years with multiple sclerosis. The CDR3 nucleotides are TGTGCCAGCAGTTTCGGGCTCAACTACAATGAGCAGTTCTTC. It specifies CASSFGLNYNEQFF.